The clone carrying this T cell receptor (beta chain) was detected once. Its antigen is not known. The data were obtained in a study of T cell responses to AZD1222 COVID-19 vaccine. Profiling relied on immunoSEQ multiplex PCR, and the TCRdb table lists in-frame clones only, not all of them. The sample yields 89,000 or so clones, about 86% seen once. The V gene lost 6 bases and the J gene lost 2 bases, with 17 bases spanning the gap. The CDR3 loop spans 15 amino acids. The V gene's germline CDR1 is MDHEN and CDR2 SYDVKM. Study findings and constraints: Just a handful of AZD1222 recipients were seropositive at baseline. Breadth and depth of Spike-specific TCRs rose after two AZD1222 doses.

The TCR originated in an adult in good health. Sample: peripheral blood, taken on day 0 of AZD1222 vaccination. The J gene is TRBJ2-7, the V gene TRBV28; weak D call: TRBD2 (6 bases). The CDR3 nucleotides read TGTGCCAGCAGACCCGGGGTAGCGGAGACCTACGAGCAGTACTTC. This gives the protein CASRPGVAETYEQYF.